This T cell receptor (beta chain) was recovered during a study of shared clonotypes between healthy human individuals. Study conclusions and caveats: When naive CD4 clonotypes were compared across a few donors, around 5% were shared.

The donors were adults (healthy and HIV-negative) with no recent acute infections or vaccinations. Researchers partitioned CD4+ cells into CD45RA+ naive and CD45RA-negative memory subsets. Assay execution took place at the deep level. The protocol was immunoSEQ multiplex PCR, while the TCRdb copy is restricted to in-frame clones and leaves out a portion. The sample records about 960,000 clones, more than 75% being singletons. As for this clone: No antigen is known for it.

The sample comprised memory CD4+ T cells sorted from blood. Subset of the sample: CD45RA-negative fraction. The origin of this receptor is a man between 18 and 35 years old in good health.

For the CDR3, the DNA is TGTGCCATCAGTGAGGGGGGGAATAGCAATCAGCCCCAGCATTTT. It codes for CAISEGGNSNQPQHF. The chain joins TRBV10-3 to TRBJ1-5; D is perhaps TRBD1 (5 bases). Germline V gene sequence: CDR1 ENHRY, CDR2 SYGVKD. The germline V and J ends were trimmed by 2 bases and 0 bases, with 8 bases remaining between them. The CDR3 runs 15 residues.